The present T cell receptor (beta chain) was sequenced within a study of blood T cell repertoires in COVID-19. Overall study context: Acute and convalescent COVID-19 samples came from the United States, Italy and Spain.

During active infection, Seattle patients enrolled and were then monitored through disease. This CDR3 comprises 13 residues. Trimming took 6 bases from V and 3 from J; bases not matched to a gene: 2. Germline CDR1 is KGHDR and CDR2 is SFDVKD. Here immunoSEQ multiplex PCR was the method, and the copy in TCRdb shows in-frame clones only, minus some. The data contain fewer than 250,000 clones, 92% of them seen just once; the ten biggest clones take up more than 0.7%. The chain uses TRBV24-1 and TRBJ1-1; 8 bases map to TRBD1. The clonotype comes from a man in his sixties with COVID-19, enrolled during active disease. The sequenced material came from peripheral blood. CDR3 DNA sequence: TGTGCCACCAGTCAGGGGGCGTACACTGAAGCTTTCTTT. It specifies CATSQGAYTEAFF.